This T cell receptor beta chain was sequenced in a study of a mutant IDH1 vaccine in newly diagnosed glioma (dated by TCRdb to the early 2020s). Study-level background: Across visits V03 through V10, patients got a total of eight vaccinations, given in weeks 1, 3, 5, 7, 11, 15, 19 and 23. In the chemotherapy-containing groups, vaccination started alongside temozolomide cycles, whereas in patients who had radiotherapy alone it started 4-6 weeks after radiotherapy. Of the 30 or so patients who were treated, about 62% were male and about 40% were female, and the mean age was about 40 years. Prior to enrollment, patients had been given standard therapy consisting of radiotherapy alone, temozolomide alone, or radiochemotherapy with temozolomide, with the combination given to most patients. Peripheral blood was collected at six visits: V03 (baseline), V05, V07, V10, V12 and V13. Longitudinal TCRB deep sequencing was performed for roughly 25 treated patients wherever samples were available for exploratory analyses. Paper-wide results and their limitations: Pseudoprogression seemed to be unrelated to changes in the top peripheral T cell clonotypes found by TCRB sequencing. Vaccine-induced immune responses across multiple MHC alleles were detected in approximately 93% of patients. According to the authors, sample limitations meant that analyses of patient blood samples could not be reproduced. Selection of PBMC samples for TCRB deep sequencing was based on availability.

The library was obtained by the immunoSEQ multiplex PCR assay. The hsTCRB Kit was used according to the manufacturer's protocol to amplify rearranged TCR beta chain sequences. Sequencing of TCRB libraries was carried out on an Illumina MiSeq. The paper's processing steps were these. Demultiplexing, trimming and gene mapping were performed with the kit vendor's proprietary platform. TCRdb provides this immuneACCESS table in a form limited to in-frame rearrangements. Some clones are lacking; in checked studies, under half of them reflect an unresolved V gene, and why the rest are absent is not known. V, J and clone size were drawn from that table, and D and trimming were deduced from the DNA. The sample table records tens of thousands of clones; roughly 86% of these occur just once. The ten largest clones capture under 15% of the sample. This sample's time point label indicates: week 23, last vaccination. Each vaccine dose, consisting of 300 ug of a 20-mer mutant IDH1 peptide in Montanide, was administered subcutaneously with topical imiquimod. The donors had newly diagnosed IDH1-mutant astrocytomas of WHO grade 3 or 4 that showed loss of nuclear ATRX. The samples were drawn from NOA16, a multicentre, single-arm, open-label phase I trial in Germany that tested a mutant IDH1 peptide vaccine in humans for the first time. Genomic DNA for TCRB sequencing was extracted from EDTA blood using the DNeasy Blood and Tissue Kit.

V trim: 6 bases; J trim: 4 bases; unmatched bases: 9. Taken from the germline V gene, the CDR1 and CDR2 loops are MGHDK and SYGVNS. Including the terminal cysteine and phenylalanine, the CDR3 comprises 15 residues. Solely the CDR3 DNA is kept, with 45 bases framed from the first base. Of note for this clone: The antigen this receptor binds is unknown. Base quality data are lacking; no much larger clone is found one base away.

This chain joins TRBV25-1 to TRBJ1-1, with 9 middle bases fitting TRBD1. This TCR was recovered from a man between 25 and 39 years old with glioma. The material sequenced was PBMCs, taken from a glioma patient whose treatment included an IDH1 peptide vaccine. The nucleotide sequence is given as TGTGCCAGCAGCCCAACGGGACAGGGCGGCACTGAAGCTTTCTTT. It translates to CASSPTGQGGTEAFF.